A selection of T cell receptor beta chains follows, all from one sample in a study of blood T cell repertoires in COVID-19. Sequencing was performed with immunoSEQ multiplex PCR; in TCRdb, only in-frame clones are kept and a portion is missing. The sample has approximately 220,000 clones, approximately 85% seen once. Sequenced material: peripheral blood. Source of these receptors: an older woman with acute or convalescent COVID-19. Each CDR3 is given with its conserved first and last residue. The D gene is left open where the match is weak. Rows may omit the clone size; those that give it use once, few, many or a size class.

clone size: NA; J gene: TRBJ1-1; V gene: TRBV6-5; D gene: TRBD1; CDR3 DNA: TGTGCCAGCAGCCCGACAGGGGGCGCGTACACTGAAGCTTTCTTT; CDR3 protein: CASSPTGGAYTEAFF
clone size: NA; J gene: TRBJ2-7; V gene: TRBV3-1/TRBV3-2; D gene: TRBD2; CDR3 DNA: TGTGCCAGCAGGTCCGGGGGGGCCTACGAGCAGTACTTC; CDR3 protein: CASRSGGAYEQYF
clone size: NA; J gene: TRBJ1-6; V gene: TRBV6-2/TRBV6-3; D gene: NA; CDR3 DNA: TGTGCCAGCAGTTACGAGTGGGCATGGGCACCCCTCCACTTT; CDR3 protein: CASSYEWAWAPLHF
clone size: NA; J gene: TRBJ1-1; V gene: TRBV6-5; D gene: NA; CDR3 DNA: TGTGCCAGCAGTAGTGCGGTGGTCACTGAAGCTTTCTTT; CDR3 protein: CASSSAVVTEAFF
clone size: once; J gene: TRBJ2-3; V gene: TRBV7-2; D gene: TRBD2; CDR3 DNA: TGTGCCAGCAGCCCTTTATGGCGGGGGGCCCTCACAGATACGCAGTATTTT; CDR3 protein: CASSPLWRGALTDTQYF
clone size: NA; J gene: TRBJ1-5; V gene: TRBV27; D gene: TRBD1; CDR3 DNA: TGTGCCAGCAGTTCAAGGGGGCAAGGCAATCAGCCCCAGCATTTT; CDR3 protein: CASSSRGQGNQPQHF
clone size: NA; J gene: TRBJ2-5; V gene: TRBV4-2; D gene: TRBD2; CDR3 DNA: TGTGCCAGCAGCCAAGAAGTGGCTAGCGGGATAGGGGGTGGGACCCAGTACTTC; CDR3 protein: CASSQEVASGIGGGTQYF
clone size: NA; J gene: TRBJ1-5; V gene: TRBV5-1; D gene: TRBD1; CDR3 DNA: TGCGCCAGCAGCCAGGGGGGAAGAAGCAATCAGCCCCAGCATTTT; CDR3 protein: CASSQGGRSNQPQHF
clone size: NA; J gene: TRBJ1-1; V gene: TRBV7-8; D gene: TRBD1; CDR3 DNA: TGTGCCACCTCCGGGACAGAGAACACTGAAGCTTTCTTT; CDR3 protein: CATSGTENTEAFF
clone size: NA; J gene: TRBJ1-2; V gene: TRBV7-5; D gene: NA; CDR3 DNA: TGTGCCAGAAGATCTATCGGGACACCCAACTACGGCTATGGCTACACCTTC; CDR3 protein: CARRSIGTPNYGYGYTF
clone size: once; J gene: TRBJ1-2; V gene: TRBV2; D gene: NA; CDR3 DNA: TGTGCCAGCATCCCTTTGCGGAATAACTATGGCTACACCTTC; CDR3 protein: CASIPLRNNYGYTF
clone size: NA; J gene: TRBJ2-2; V gene: TRBV4-2; D gene: TRBD2; CDR3 DNA: TGTGCCAGCAGCCAAGAATCCAGCGGGGGGCCCCACACCGGGGAGCTGTTTTTT; CDR3 protein: CASSQESSGGPHTGELFF
clone size: NA; J gene: TRBJ2-5; V gene: TRBV7-9; D gene: TRBD1; CDR3 DNA: TGTGCCAGCAGCCCCGACCGGGACAGGGGGGTTGAGACCCAGTACTTC; CDR3 protein: CASSPDRDRGVETQYF
clone size: NA; J gene: TRBJ2-5; V gene: TRBV20-1; D gene: NA; CDR3 DNA: TGCAGTTCTTCGCAGGGAGGGACCCAGTACTTC; CDR3 protein: CSSSQGGTQYF
clone size: NA; J gene: TRBJ2-3; V gene: TRBV15; D gene: NA; CDR3 DNA: TGTGCCACCAGCAGAGAGCTAGTTGGAGATACGCAGTATTTT; CDR3 protein: CATSRELVGDTQYF
clone size: NA; J gene: TRBJ1-2; V gene: TRBV10-2; D gene: TRBD1; CDR3 DNA: TGCGCCAGCTTGACAGGGGGCGCGGGGCTGAACTATGGCCACACCTTC; CDR3 protein: CASLTGGAGLNYGHTF
clone size: NA; J gene: TRBJ1-2; V gene: TRBV10-3; D gene: NA; CDR3 DNA: TGTGCCATCAGTGTCGACAGTAACTATGGCTACACCTTC; CDR3 protein: CAISVDSNYGYTF
clone size: NA; J gene: TRBJ2-3; V gene: TRBV5-1; D gene: TRBD2; CDR3 DNA: TGCGCCAGCAGCTTGGTTCTAGCGGGGAGCACAGATACGCAGTATTTT; CDR3 protein: CASSLVLAGSTDTQYF
clone size: once; J gene: TRBJ2-1; V gene: TRBV2; D gene: NA; CDR3 DNA: TGTGCCAGCAGTGAAGACACTCTAGGGCAGTTCTTC; CDR3 protein: CASSEDTLGQFF
clone size: NA; J gene: TRBJ2-4; V gene: TRBV19; D gene: NA; CDR3 DNA: TGTGCCAGTAGTAAACGGGACACCCAAAACATTCAGTACTTC; CDR3 protein: CASSKRDTQNIQYF
clone size: NA; J gene: TRBJ1-2; V gene: TRBV28; D gene: NA; CDR3 DNA: TGTGCCAGCACCGCGGCGTGGGGAGCTGGGGTCTATGGCTACACCTTC; CDR3 protein: CASTAAWGAGVYGYTF
clone size: NA; J gene: TRBJ2-3; V gene: TRBV28; D gene: TRBD2; CDR3 DNA: TGTGCCAGCAGTTTACCTAGCGGGGCTACTAGCACAGATACGCAGTATTTT; CDR3 protein: CASSLPSGATSTDTQYF
clone size: NA; J gene: TRBJ2-3; V gene: TRBV7-2; D gene: TRBD2; CDR3 DNA: TGTGCCAGCAGCTTGTCTGGCGGGGGGATAACAGATACGCAGTATTTT; CDR3 protein: CASSLSGGGITDTQYF
clone size: NA; J gene: TRBJ1-1; V gene: TRBV10-2; D gene: NA; CDR3 DNA: TGCGCCAGCAGTGCTACCAGGGGATTCACTGAAGCTTTCTTT; CDR3 protein: CASSATRGFTEAFF
clone size: NA; J gene: TRBJ2-7; V gene: TRBV29-1; D gene: TRBD1; CDR3 DNA: TGCAGCGTTGAGGACAGGGCGACCTACGAGCAGTACTTC; CDR3 protein: CSVEDRATYEQYF